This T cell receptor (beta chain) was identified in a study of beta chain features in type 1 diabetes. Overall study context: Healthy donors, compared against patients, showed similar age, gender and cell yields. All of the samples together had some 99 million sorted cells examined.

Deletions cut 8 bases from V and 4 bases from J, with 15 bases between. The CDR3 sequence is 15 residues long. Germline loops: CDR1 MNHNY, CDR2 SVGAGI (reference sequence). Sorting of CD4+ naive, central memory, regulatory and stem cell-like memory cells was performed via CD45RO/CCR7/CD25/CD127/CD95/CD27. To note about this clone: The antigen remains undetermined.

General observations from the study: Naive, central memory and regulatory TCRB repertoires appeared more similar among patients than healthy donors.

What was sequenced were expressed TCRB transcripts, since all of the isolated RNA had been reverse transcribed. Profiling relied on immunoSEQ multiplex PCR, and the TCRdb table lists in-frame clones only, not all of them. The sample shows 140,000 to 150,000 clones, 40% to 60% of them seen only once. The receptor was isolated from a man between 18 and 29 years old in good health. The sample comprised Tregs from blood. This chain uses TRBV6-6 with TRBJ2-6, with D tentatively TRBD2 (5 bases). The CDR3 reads CASRGRGYGANVLTF. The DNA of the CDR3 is TGTGCCAGCCGAGGAAGAGGGTACGGGGCCAACGTCCTGACTTTC.